The 9 T cell receptor beta chains reported below all come from one sample, sequenced in a study of identical twins. TCRdb independently ran MiXCR on the 5' RACE reads; one entry per CDR3 protein. The repertoire holds about 570,000 distinct CDR3 sequences, with roughly 9.5% as singletons. In addition, the sample was reused for a study of yellow fever vaccine responses in identical twins.

What was sequenced was PBMCs. Receptors originate from a woman younger than 30 in good health.

This clonotype was found many times. The chain couples TRBV29-1 to TRBJ2-1, with 9 bases that match TRBD2. Germline loops: CDR1 SQVTM, CDR2 ANQGSEA. Trimming at V came to 3 bases and at J to 8 bases, leaving 11 bases not matched to a gene. This CDR3 region has 15 residues. The CDR3 DNA reads as TGCAGCGTTGACGGGCTTGGCGGGAGGGGGCATGAGCAGTTCTTC. Translated: CSVDGLGGRGHEQFF.

This clonotype was picked up a small number of times. The V and J genes are TRBV20-1 and TRBJ1-5; 12 bases map to TRBD1. This CDR3 has 15 residues. Germline CDR1 is DFQATT and CDR2 is SNEGSKA (reference sequence). J lost 5 bases, V lost 3 bases, and 5 bases had no gene match. CDR3 residues: CSARYGTGGDQPQHF. Written as DNA, the CDR3 is TGCAGTGCTAGGTACGGGACAGGGGGCGATCAGCCCCAGCATTTT.

This clonotype was counted between two and nine times. One end of the junction fails to match germline, which may point to a read error. The chain has TRBV20-1 and TRBJ2-3; D is ambiguous. The germline CDR1 and CDR2 sequences are DFQATT and SNEGSKA (reference sequence). The CDR3 is made up of 17 amino acids. CDR3 region: CCAREPPLSVHTDTQYF. The CDR3 DNA follows: TGCTGTGCTAGAGAACCCCCCCTGAGCGTCCACACAGATACGCAGTATTTT.

In its sample, this clonotype was seen many times. The rearrangement links TRBV28 to TRBJ2-1; D gene unclear. Trimming cost V 2 bases and J 9 bases, with 14 bases left between them. The CDR3 runs to 14 residues. Looked up from germline, CDR1 is MDHEN and CDR2 is SYDVKM. The CDR3: CASSLAASSGEQFF. CDR3 DNA sequence: TGTGCCAGCAGTTTAGCGGCCAGTTCGGGTGAGCAGTTCTTC.

This clonotype was counted many times. The chain recombines TRBV27 with TRBJ2-7, with TRBD1 identical over 7 bases. CDR1 MNHEY and CDR2 SMNVEV come from the germline V gene (reference sequence). V shed 5 bases, J shed 1 base, and the junction held 8 bases outside the gene matches. The CDR3 contains 15 residues. CDR3 region: CASSPIDRVSYEQYF. In DNA, the CDR3 is TGTGCCAGCAGTCCAATCGACAGGGTGTCCTACGAGCAGTACTTC.

The rearrangement joins TRBV6-2 or TRBV6-3 to TRBJ2-3; no definite D call. Germline V gene data show CDR1 as MNHEY and CDR2 as SVGEGT. V gave up 4 bases and J gave up 2 bases, with 10 bases separating them. CDR3 length: 14 amino acids. CDR3 loop: CASSFRISTDTQYF. The CDR3 nucleotides are TGTGCCAGCAGTTTTCGGATCTCCACAGATACGCAGTATTTT.

The rearrangement joins TRBV4-1 to TRBJ2-2; 9 bases line up with TRBD2. The V gene end was trimmed by 0 bases and the J gene end by 5 bases; junction bases not matched to a gene: 7. CDR1 is MGHRA and CDR2 is YSYEKL in the germline V gene. The CDR3 contains 17 residues. As DNA, the CDR3 is TGCGCCAGCAGCCAAGAGTGGCGGGGGGGTCGGACCGGGGAGCTGTTTTTT. Amino acids: CASSQEWRGGRTGELFF.

In its sample, this clonotype was seen a few times. The gene calls are TRBV6-6 and TRBJ2-3; D ambiguous. Germline CDR1 MNHNY, CDR2 SVGAGI (reference sequence). The CDR3 totals 13 residues. Deletions cut 8 bases from V and 0 bases from J, with 9 bases between. CDR3 loop: CASRPPSTDTQYF. DNA for the CDR3: TGTGCCAGCCGCCCACCAAGCACAGATACGCAGTATTTT.

This clonotype showed up just a few times. This chain connects TRBV30 to TRBJ2-2, with D perhaps matching TRBD1 or TRBD2 (5 bases each). Trimming stripped 5 bases from V and 3 bases from J, with 7 bases between. There are 12 residues in the CDR3. Germline assignment: CDR1 GTSNPN and CDR2 SVGIG (reference sequence). The CDR3 is CAWGTYTGELFF. The CDR3 coding sequence is TGTGCCTGGGGGACGTACACCGGGGAGCTGTTTTTT.